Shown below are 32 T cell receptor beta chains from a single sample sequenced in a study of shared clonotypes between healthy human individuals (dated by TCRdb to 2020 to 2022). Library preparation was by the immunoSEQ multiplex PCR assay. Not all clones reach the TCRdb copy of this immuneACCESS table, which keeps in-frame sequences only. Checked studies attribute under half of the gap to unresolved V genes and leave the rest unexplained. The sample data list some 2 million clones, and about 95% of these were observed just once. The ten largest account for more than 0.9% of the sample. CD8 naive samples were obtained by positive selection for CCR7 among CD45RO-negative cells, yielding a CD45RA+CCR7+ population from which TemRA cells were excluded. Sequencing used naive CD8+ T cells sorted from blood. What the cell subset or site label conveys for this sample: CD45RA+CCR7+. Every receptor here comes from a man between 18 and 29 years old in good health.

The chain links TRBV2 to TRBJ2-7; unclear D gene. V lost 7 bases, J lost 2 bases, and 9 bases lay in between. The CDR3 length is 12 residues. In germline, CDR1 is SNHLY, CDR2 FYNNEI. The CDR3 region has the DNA TGTGCCAGCATGTCGCTTGCCTACGAGCAGTACTTC. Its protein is CASMSLAYEQYF.

CDR3 sequence (DNA): TGTGCCAGCAGTGGGCTACAGGGCCTATCCGAGCAGTACTTC. It encodes CASSGLQGLSEQYF. This chain uses TRBV2 with TRBJ2-7; D may be TRBD1 (6 bases). The germline gives CDR1 SNHLY, CDR2 FYNNEI. Trimming stripped 4 bases from V and 6 bases from J, with 16 bases between. CDR3 length: 14 residues.

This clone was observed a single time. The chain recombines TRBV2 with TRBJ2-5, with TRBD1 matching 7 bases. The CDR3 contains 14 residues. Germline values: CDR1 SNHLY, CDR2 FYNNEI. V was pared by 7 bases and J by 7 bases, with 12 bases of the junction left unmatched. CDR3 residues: CASKATGASATQYF. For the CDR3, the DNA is TGTGCCAGCAAAGCTACAGGGGCCAGTGCGACCCAGTACTTC.

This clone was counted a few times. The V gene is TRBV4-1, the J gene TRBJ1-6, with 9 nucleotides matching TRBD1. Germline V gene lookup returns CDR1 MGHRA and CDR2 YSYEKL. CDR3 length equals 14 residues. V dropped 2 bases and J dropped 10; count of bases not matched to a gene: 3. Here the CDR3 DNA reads TGCGCCAGCAGCCAATGGACAGGGGAATCACCCCTCCACTTT. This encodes CASSQWTGESPLHF.

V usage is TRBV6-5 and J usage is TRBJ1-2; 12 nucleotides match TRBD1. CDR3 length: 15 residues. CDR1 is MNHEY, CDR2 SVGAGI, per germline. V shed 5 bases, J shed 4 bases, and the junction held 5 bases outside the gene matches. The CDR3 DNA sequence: TGTGCCAGCAGTGCTGGGACAGGGGGCGGCTATGGCTACACCTTC. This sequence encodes CASSAGTGGGYGYTF.

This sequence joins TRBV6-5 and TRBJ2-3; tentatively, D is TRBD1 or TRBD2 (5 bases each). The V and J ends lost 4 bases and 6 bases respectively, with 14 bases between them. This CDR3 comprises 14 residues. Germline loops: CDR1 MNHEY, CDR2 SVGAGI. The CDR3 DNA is TGTGCCAGCAGTTGGGACGCCGCCGGGGATACGCAGTATTTT. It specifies CASSWDAAGDTQYF.

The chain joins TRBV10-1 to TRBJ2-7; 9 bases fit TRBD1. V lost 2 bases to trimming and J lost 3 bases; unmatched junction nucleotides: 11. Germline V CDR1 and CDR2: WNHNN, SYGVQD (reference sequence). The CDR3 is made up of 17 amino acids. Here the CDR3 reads CASSESRGTGNLYEQYF. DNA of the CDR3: TGCGCCAGCAGTGAGAGTCGTGGGACAGGGAATCTCTACGAGCAGTACTTC.

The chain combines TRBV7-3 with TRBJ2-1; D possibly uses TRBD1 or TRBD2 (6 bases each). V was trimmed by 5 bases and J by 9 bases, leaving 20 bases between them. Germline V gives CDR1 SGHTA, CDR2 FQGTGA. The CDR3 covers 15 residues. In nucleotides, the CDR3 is TGTGCCAGCAGCCAACCCAATAGCGGCAGGGGTGAGCAGTTCTTC. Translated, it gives CASSQPNSGRGEQFF.

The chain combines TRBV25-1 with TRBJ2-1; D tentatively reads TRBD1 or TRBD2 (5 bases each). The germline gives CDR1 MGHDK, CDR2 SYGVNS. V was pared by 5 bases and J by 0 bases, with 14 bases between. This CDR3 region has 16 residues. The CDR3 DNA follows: TGTGCCAGCAGTTACCCGGGACGGAGCTCCTACAATGAGCAGTTCTTC. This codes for CASSYPGRSSYNEQFF.

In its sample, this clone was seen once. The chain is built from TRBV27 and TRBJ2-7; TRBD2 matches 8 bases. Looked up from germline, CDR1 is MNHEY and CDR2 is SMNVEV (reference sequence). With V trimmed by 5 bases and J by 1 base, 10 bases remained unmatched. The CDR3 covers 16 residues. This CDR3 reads CASSARVAGISYEQYF. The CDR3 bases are TGTGCCAGCAGTGCCAGGGTAGCGGGAATTTCCTACGAGCAGTACTTC.

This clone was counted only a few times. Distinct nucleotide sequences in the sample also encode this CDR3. The CDR3, as DNA: TGTGCCAGCAGTTCCAGGGGGAACTATGGCTACACCTTC. The encoded protein is CASSSRGNYGYTF. The chain couples TRBV27 to TRBJ1-2; 7 bases line up with TRBD1. Germline V gives CDR1 MNHEY, CDR2 SMNVEV (reference sequence). The CDR3 runs 13 residues. V was clipped by 4 bases and J by 2 bases; unmatched bases: 1.

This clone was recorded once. The CDR3 loop reads CASSEDNSGANVLTF. CDR3 DNA sequence: TGTGCCAGCAGCGAAGACAACTCTGGGGCCAACGTCCTGACTTTC. The J gene is TRBJ2-6, the V gene TRBV7-9; no firm D call. Germline CDR1 and CDR2: SEHNR and FQNEAQ (reference sequence). CDR3 size: 15 residues. Trimming pared 5 bases from V and 0 bases from J, leaving 8 bases between.

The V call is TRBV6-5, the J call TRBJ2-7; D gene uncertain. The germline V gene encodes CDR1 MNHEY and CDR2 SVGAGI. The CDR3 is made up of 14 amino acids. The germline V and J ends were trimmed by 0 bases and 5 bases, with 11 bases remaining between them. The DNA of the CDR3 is TGTGCCAGCAGTTACTCCCGACCTGGGGACGAGCAGTACTTC. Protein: CASSYSRPGDEQYF.

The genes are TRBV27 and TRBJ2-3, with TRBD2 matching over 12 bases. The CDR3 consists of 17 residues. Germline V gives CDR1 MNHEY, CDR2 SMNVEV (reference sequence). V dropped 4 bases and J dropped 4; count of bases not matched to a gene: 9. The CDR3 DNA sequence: TGTGCCAGCAGTTCCCCAACTAGCGGGAGGTGGTCAGATACGCAGTATTTT. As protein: CASSSPTSGRWSDTQYF.

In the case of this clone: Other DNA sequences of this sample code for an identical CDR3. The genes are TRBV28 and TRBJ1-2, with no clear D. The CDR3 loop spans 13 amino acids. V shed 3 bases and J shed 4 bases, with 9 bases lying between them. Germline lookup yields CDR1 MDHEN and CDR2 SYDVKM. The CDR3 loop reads CASSLLGSYGYTF. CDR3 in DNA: TGTGCCAGCAGTTTGCTTGGGAGCTATGGCTACACCTTC.

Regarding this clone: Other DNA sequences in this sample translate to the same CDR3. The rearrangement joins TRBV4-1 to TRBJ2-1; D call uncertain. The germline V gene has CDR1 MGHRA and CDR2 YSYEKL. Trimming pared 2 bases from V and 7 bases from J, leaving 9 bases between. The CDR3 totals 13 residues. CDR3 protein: CASSQPGGNEQFF. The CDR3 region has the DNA TGCGCCAGCAGCCAACCAGGTGGGAATGAGCAGTTCTTC.

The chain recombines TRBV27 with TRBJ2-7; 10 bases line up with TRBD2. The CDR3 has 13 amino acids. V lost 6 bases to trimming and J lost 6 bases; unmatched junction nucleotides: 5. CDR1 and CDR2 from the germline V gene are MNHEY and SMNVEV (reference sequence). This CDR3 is CASSPGLASEQYF. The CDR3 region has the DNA TGTGCCAGCAGCCCGGGACTAGCGTCCGAGCAGTACTTC.

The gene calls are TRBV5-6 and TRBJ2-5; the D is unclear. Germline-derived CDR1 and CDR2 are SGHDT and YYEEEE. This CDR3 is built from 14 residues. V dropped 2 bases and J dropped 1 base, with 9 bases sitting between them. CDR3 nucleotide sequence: TGTGCCAGCAGCTTCCAAGACATCCAAGAGACCCAGTACTTC. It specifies CASSFQDIQETQYF.

In DNA, the CDR3 is TGTGCCAGCTACGACGCAACTAATGAAAAACTGTTTTTT. Translating it yields CASYDATNEKLFF. This chain connects TRBV5-4 to TRBJ1-4, with D unclear. CDR1 is SGHNT, CDR2 YYREEE, per germline (reference sequence). This CDR3 is built from 13 residues. Trimming stripped 7 bases from V and 0 bases from J, with 7 bases between.

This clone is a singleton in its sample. CDR3 residues: CASSEFPAPYEQYF. The CDR3 DNA is TGTGCCAGCAGTGAATTCCCCGCCCCCTACGAGCAGTACTTC. This rearrangement joins TRBV6-1 to TRBJ2-7; D not certain. Trimming shortened V by 2 bases and J by 2 bases, and 10 bases separated the two germline ends. This CDR3 region has 14 residues. Per germline, CDR1 MNHNS and CDR2 SASEGT.

CDR3 protein: CASSLASLAGGFYNEQFF. CDR3 nucleotides: TGTGCCAGCAGCTTAGCTAGCCTAGCGGGGGGCTTCTACAATGAGCAGTTCTTC. The chain joins TRBV11-2 to TRBJ2-1; 11 positions agree with TRBD2. From germline, CDR1 is SGHAT and CDR2 FQNNGV. The CDR3 consists of 18 residues. The V gene end was trimmed by 1 base and the J gene end by 3 bases; junction bases not matched to a gene: 8.

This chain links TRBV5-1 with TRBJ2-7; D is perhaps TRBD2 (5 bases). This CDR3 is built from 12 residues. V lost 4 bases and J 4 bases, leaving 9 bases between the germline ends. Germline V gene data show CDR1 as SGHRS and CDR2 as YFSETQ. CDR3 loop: CASSDGIYEQYF. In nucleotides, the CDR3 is TGCGCCAGCAGCGACGGGATTTACGAGCAGTACTTC.

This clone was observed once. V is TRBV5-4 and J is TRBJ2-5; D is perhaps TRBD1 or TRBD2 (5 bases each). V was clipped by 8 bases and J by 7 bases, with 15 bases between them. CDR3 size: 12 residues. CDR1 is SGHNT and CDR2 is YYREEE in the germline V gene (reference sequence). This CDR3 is CASVSGDGTQYF. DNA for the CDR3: TGTGCCAGTGTCTCCGGGGACGGGACCCAGTACTTC.

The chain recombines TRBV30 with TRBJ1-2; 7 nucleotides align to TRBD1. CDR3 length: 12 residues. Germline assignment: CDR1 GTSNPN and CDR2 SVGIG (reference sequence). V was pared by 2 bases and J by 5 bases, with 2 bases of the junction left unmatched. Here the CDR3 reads CAWSTGEYGYTF. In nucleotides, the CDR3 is TGTGCCTGGAGTACAGGGGAGTATGGCTACACCTTC.

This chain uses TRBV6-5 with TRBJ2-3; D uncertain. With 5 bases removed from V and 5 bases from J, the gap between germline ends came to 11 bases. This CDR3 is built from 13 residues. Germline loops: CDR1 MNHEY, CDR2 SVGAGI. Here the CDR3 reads CASSPPYGDTQYF. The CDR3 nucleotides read TGTGCCAGCAGTCCCCCGTATGGAGATACGCAGTATTTT.

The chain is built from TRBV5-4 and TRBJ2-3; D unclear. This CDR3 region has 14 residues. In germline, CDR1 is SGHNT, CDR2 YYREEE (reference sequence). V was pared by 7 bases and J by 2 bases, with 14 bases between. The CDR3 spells CASRPGDDTDTQYF. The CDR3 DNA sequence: TGTGCCAGCCGCCCAGGTGACGACACAGATACGCAGTATTTT. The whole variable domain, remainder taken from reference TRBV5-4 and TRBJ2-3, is ETGVTQSPTHLIKTRGQQVTLRCSSQSGHNTVSWYQQALGQGPQFIFQYYREEENGRGNFPPRFSGLQFPNYSSELNVNALELDDSALYLCASRPGDDTDTQYFGPGTRLTVL.

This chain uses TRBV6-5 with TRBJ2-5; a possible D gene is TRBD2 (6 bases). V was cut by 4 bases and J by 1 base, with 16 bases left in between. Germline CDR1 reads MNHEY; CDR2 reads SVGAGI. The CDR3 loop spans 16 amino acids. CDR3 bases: TGTGCCAGCAGTTCCCCCCGAGCGGGCACCCAAGAGACCCAGTACTTC. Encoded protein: CASSSPRAGTQETQYF.

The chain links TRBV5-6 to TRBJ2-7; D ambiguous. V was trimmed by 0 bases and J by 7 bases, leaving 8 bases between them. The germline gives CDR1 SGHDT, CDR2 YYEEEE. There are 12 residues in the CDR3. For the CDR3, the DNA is TGTGCCAGCAGCTTGGGGCCATGGGAGCAGTACTTC. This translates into CASSLGPWEQYF.

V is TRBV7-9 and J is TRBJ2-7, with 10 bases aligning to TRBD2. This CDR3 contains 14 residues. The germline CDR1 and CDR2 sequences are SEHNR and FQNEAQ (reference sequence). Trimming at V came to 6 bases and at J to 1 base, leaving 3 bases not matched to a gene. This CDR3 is CASSTTSGSYEQYF. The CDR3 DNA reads TGTGCCAGCAGTACGACTAGCGGGTCCTACGAGCAGTACTTC.

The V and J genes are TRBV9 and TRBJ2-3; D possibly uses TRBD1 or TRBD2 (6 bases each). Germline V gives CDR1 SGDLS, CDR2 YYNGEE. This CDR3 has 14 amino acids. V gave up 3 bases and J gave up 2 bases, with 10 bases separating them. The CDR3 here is CASSEGGFTDTQYF. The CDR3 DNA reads TGTGCCAGCAGCGAAGGGGGGTTCACAGATACGCAGTATTTT.

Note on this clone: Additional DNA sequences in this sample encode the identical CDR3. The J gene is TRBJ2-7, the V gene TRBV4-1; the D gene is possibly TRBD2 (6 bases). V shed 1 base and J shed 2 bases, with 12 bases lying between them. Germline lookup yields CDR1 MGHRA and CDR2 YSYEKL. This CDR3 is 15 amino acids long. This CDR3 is CASSQVGGGTYEQYF. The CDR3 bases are TGCGCCAGCAGCCAAGTAGGTGGGGGGACCTACGAGCAGTACTTC.

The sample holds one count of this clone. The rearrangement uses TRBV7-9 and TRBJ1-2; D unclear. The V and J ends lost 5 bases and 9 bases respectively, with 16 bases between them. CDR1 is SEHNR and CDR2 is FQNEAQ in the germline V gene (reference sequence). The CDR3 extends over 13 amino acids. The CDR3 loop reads CASSQIPAPSYTF. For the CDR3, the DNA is TGTGCCAGCAGCCAGATTCCAGCACCCAGCTACACCTTC. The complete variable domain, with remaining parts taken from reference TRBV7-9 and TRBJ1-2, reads DTGVSQNPRHKITKRGQNVTFRCDPISEHNRLYWYRQTLGQGPEFLTYFQNEAQLEKSRLLSDRFSAERPKGSFSTLEIQRTEQGDSAMYLCASSQIPAPSYTFGSGTRLTVV.